One TCR beta chain is described in this entry. This CDR3 spans 15 amino acids. V was cut by 2 bases and J by 6 bases, with 16 bases left in between. The germline CDR1 and CDR2 sequences are MNHNS and SASEGT. TCRdb re-derived calls from the RT-PCR reads in MiXCR, one entry per CDR3 protein. This sample has about 700,000 distinct CDR3 sequences, with approximately 15% found just once. The clonotype was recovered from a female donor in good health, serving as a healthy control. This sequence joins TRBV6-1 and TRBJ1-2; tentative D call: TRBD1 (5 bases). Sample: memory CD4+ T cells from blood. The CDR3 protein is CASSEFNRAGDGYTF. As DNA, the CDR3 is TGTGCCAGCAGTGAATTCAACCGGGCGGGGGATGGCTACACCTTC.